The 7 T cell receptor beta chains below were found in one sample sequenced in a study of human T cells and chemical hapten exposure. Specified time point: patch test 1, 2 weeks after DPC sensitization. Described treatment: therapeutic diphenylcyclopropenone sensitization with weekly scalp DPC. TCRdb fed the RACE reads into MiXCR, producing one record per CDR3 protein. The sample gives 350,000 or so distinct CDR3 sequences, 6% to 8.5% of which show up once; about 8% is in the top ten. Source: whole blood, taken in connection with sensitization to the hapten diphenylcyclopropenone (DPC). These receptors were collected from a woman younger than 30 with alopecia areata. Some clones in this sample may be carry-over from other donors' samples.

This clonotype turned up a few times. V gene TRBV5-1 combines with J gene TRBJ2-7; TRBD1 matches at 8 bases. Germline CDR1 SGHRS, CDR2 YFSETQ. The ends lost 0 bases at V and 7 bases at J; junction bases unmatched: 3. The CDR3 is made up of 13 amino acids. For the CDR3, the DNA is TGCGCCAGCAGCTTGGCGGACAGGGTTGAGCAGTACTTC. Amino acid sequence: CASSLADRVEQYF.

This clonotype was seen a few times. The rearrangement joins TRBV10-3 to TRBJ2-3; the D is unclear. Germline V gene data show CDR1 as ENHRY and CDR2 as SYGVKD. The CDR3 totals 11 residues. Between the trimmed V and J ends, which lost 7 bases and 6 bases, there was a span of 8 bases. In DNA form, the CDR3 reads TGTGCCATCACCATGGGGGATACGCAGTATTTT. This encodes CAITMGDTQYF.

This clonotype was seen a few times. The chain joins TRBV12-3 or TRBV12-4 to TRBJ2-2, with a weak D call TRBD2 (5 bases). The ends were cut back, 3 bases at V and 4 bases at J, with 12 bases in the middle. The CDR3 is 15 residues long. CDR3 coding DNA: TGTGCCAGCAGTTTTGCGGGTGGGCTCACCGGGGAGCTGTTTTTT. This sequence encodes CASSFAGGLTGELFF.

This clonotype occurred a few times. This chain joins TRBV3-1 and TRBJ1-6, with TRBD1 matching over 8 bases. Trimming took 4 bases from V and 9 from J; bases not matched to a gene: 8. Germline V gives CDR1 LGHDT, CDR2 YNNKEL (reference sequence). This CDR3 region has 15 residues. The CDR3 loop is CASSRRGTGGSPLHF. The CDR3 DNA is TGTGCCAGCAGCCGGAGGGGAACAGGGGGTTCACCCCTCCACTTT.

This clonotype has a count of ten or more. The chain combines TRBV6-1 with TRBJ2-7; D is undetermined. Germline V CDR1 and CDR2: MNHNS, SASEGT. The CDR3 consists of 16 residues. V lost 5 bases and J 1 base, leaving 18 bases between the germline ends. The CDR3 sequence: CASSFYTGPDSYEQYF. CDR3 bases: TGTGCCAGCAGTTTCTATACCGGGCCGGATTCCTACGAGCAGTACTTC.

The chain uses TRBV28 and TRBJ2-7; 11 bases are a match to TRBD1. The CDR3 loop spans 14 amino acids. Unmatched junction bases numbered 6, after V lost 5 bases and J lost 6 bases. Germline CDR1 reads MDHEN; CDR2 reads SYDVKM. CDR3 protein: CASSPPDRGPEQYF. In nucleotides, the CDR3 is TGTGCCAGCAGTCCTCCGGACAGGGGGCCCGAGCAGTACTTC.

The gene calls are TRBV7-2 and TRBJ1-5; 8 positions agree with TRBD1. From germline, CDR1 is SGHTA and CDR2 FQGNSA. With 3 bases clipped from V and 7 bases from J, the junction kept 5 bases outside the gene matches. The CDR3 has 14 residues. The CDR3 region is CASSFYDRGQPQHF. The DNA for the CDR3 is TGTGCCAGCAGCTTTTACGACAGGGGCCAGCCCCAGCATTTT. Looking up the rest from reference TRBV7-2 and TRBJ1-5 gives the full variable domain: GAGVSQSPSNKVTEKGKDVELRCDPISGHTALYWYRQSLGQGLEFLIYFQGNSAPDKSGLPSDRFSAERTGGSVSTLTIQRTQQEDSAVYLCASSFYDRGQPQHFGDGTRLSIL.